This entry lists 19 T cell receptor beta chains sequenced from one sample in a study of regulatory T cells in long-lasting Graves disease. The time point was: newly diagnosed GD, antithyroid drugs for less than 3 months. PBMC-extracted RNA yielded the TCR library. In building TCR beta libraries, iRepertoire HTBI primers were used together with Arm-PCR of CDR3 regions. TCRdb re-derived calls from the multiplex PCR reads in MiXCR, one entry per CDR3 protein. The sample consists of under 500,000 distinct CDR3 sequences, 15% to 20% of them appearing once. The same data also went into a second study, on T cells in Graves' hyperthyroidism and ophthalmopathy.

Here the sequenced sample was peripheral blood mononuclear cells (PBMCs), taken at new diagnosis, from a patient treated with antithyroid drugs. The origin of the receptors is a woman under 40 with Graves disease.

Many counts were recorded for this clonotype. The chain joins TRBV27 to TRBJ1-4, with D perhaps TRBD1 (5 bases). The CDR3 loop spans 14 amino acids. V was trimmed by 2 bases and J by 7 bases, leaving 11 bases between them. Looked up from germline, CDR1 is MNHEY and CDR2 is SMNVEV (reference sequence). The CDR3 region has the DNA TGTGCCAGCAGTTTAGGGGGAACCTCTGAAAAACTGTTTTTT. Protein sequence: CASSLGGTSEKLFF.

CDR3 DNA: TGTGCCAGCAGTGTGGGGACAGACGAGTATGGCTACACCTTC. Its translation: CASSVGTDEYGYTF. The rearrangement links TRBV6-2 or TRBV6-3 to TRBJ1-2; the match to TRBD1 covers 7 bases. The V and J ends lost 5 bases and 5 bases, in that order; junction bases with no gene match: 8. The germline gives CDR1 MNHEY, CDR2 SVGEGT. The length of the CDR3 is 14 residues.

At least ten counts were recorded for this clonotype. This chain uses TRBV6-1 with TRBJ1-5; perhaps TRBD1 as D (5 bases). The V end lost 5 bases, the J end lost 3 bases, and 11 bases lay between the germline ends. The CDR3 spans 14 residues. Germline assignment: CDR1 MNHNS and CDR2 SASEGT. The CDR3 nucleotides are TGTGCCAGCAGTACGAGGGGTGCCAATCAGCCCCAGCATTTT. Its translation is CASSTRGANQPQHF.

Comment on this clonotype: Being one base from a much bigger clone, this may be a read error. This sequence joins TRBV6-5 and TRBJ2-7; no firm D call. Germline V gene sequence: CDR1 MNHEY, CDR2 SVGAGI. Trimming took off 4 bases at V and 3 bases at J, with 10 bases between the two ends. The CDR3 sequence is 13 residues long. The CDR3 DNA reads as TGTGCCAGCAGTTTGAACCGGGTCTACGAGCAGTACTTC. Protein sequence: CASSLNRVYEQYF.

This clonotype was seen a handful of times. The chain joins TRBV12-3 or TRBV12-4 to TRBJ2-1; TRBD2 matches at 9 bases. The CDR3 totals 14 residues. After removal of 2 bases from V and 7 bases from J, the junction contained 3 bases not matched to a gene. The CDR3 DNA reads as TGTGCCAGCAGTTTACTAGCGGGACCGAATGAGCAGTTCTTC. Amino acids: CASSLLAGPNEQFF.

The DNA for the CDR3 is TGTGCCACCAGTGGCCCGGGACAGGGTCGCGTCTACGACTATGGCTACACCTTC. Translation gives CATSGPGQGRVYDYGYTF. The V and J genes are TRBV24-1 and TRBJ1-2; 9 bases fit TRBD1. The CDR3 spans 18 residues. CDR1 is KGHDR and CDR2 is SFDVKD in the germline V gene. Unmatched junction bases numbered 15, after V lost 5 bases and J lost 3 bases.

Regarding this clonotype: Relative to the germline gene, one junction end is altered; a read error may explain this. This rearrangement joins TRBV7-7 to TRBJ2-3; tentative D call: TRBD2 (5 bases). The CDR3 contains 14 residues. Germline CDR1 is SSHAT and CDR2 is FNYEAQ (reference sequence). The CDR3 spells CASSPFARADTQYF. The CDR3 DNA reads TGTGCTAGCAGCCCGTTCGCGAGGGCAGATACGCAGTATTTT.

This clonotype occurred many times. V usage is TRBV4-3 and J usage is TRBJ2-5; 10 positions agree with TRBD2. The germline V gene encodes CDR1 LGHNA and CDR2 YSLEER. The CDR3 has 15 amino acids. V dropped 1 base and J dropped 7; count of bases not matched to a gene: 6. For the CDR3, the DNA is TGCGCCAGCAGCCAAGTGGGGACTAGCGTGGGGACCCAGTACTTC. Its protein is CASSQVGTSVGTQYF.

In this sample, this clonotype turned up many times. The genes are TRBV4-1 and TRBJ1-2, with D tentatively TRBD1 (5 bases). There are 13 residues in the CDR3. V shed 1 base and J shed 2 bases, with 5 bases lying between them. The germline V gene encodes CDR1 MGHRA and CDR2 YSYEKL. In DNA, the CDR3 is TGCGCCAGCAGCCAAGGGGGGAACTATGGCTACACCTTC. Amino acids: CASSQGGNYGYTF.

CDR3 coding DNA: TGTGCCAGCAGTTCCCAAACGAAAGCCCGCTATGGCTACACCTTC. Amino acids: CASSSQTKARYGYTF. V gene TRBV12-3 or TRBV12-4 combines with J gene TRBJ1-2; D is unresolved. Trimming removed 4 bases at V and 4 bases at J, with 16 bases between. The CDR3 sequence is 15 residues long.

This clonotype showed up many times. The chain carries TRBV5-1 and TRBJ1-1, with 8 bases lining up with TRBD1. The CDR3 is made up of 17 amino acids. The V gene end was trimmed by 4 bases and the J gene end by 3 bases; junction bases not matched to a gene: 14. CDR1 and CDR2 (germline): SGHRS, YFSETQ. The DNA for the CDR3 is TGCGCCAGCAGCGGCGGGACAGGTCTACCCATGGACACTGAAGCTTTCTTT. It yields the protein CASSGGTGLPMDTEAFF.

There are many counts of this clonotype. This chain connects TRBV12-5 to TRBJ1-1; TRBD1 is a possible D gene (6 bases). This CDR3 region has 14 residues. The V gene lost 9 bases and the J gene lost 1 base, with 15 bases spanning the gap. From germline, CDR1 is LGHNT and CDR2 FRNRAP. CDR3 amino acids: CASYAPGENTEAFF. The DNA for the CDR3 is TGTGCTAGCTACGCCCCAGGGGAGAACACTGAAGCTTTCTTT.

This clonotype was seen at least ten times. This rearrangement joins TRBV12-3 or TRBV12-4 to TRBJ2-1; 8 bases agree with TRBD1. V shed 2 bases and J 6 bases; nucleotides not matched to a gene: 12. The CDR3 is 17 amino acids. The CDR3 DNA reads as TGTGCCAGCAGTTTAAGGACAGGGTATGTGTCGAGCAATGAGCAGTTCTTC. It translates to CASSLRTGYVSSNEQFF.

The chain recombines TRBV28 with TRBJ1-1; D is unclear. Germline CDR1 reads MDHEN; CDR2 reads SYDVKM. The CDR3 has 16 residues. Trimming pared 3 bases from V and 8 bases from J, leaving 22 bases between. In DNA form, the CDR3 reads TGTGCCAGCAGTTTCGATATGCCTGGTTACACCGGGGAAGCTTTCTTT. Translated: CASSFDMPGYTGEAFF.

This clonotype appeared a few times. As DNA, the CDR3 is TGTGCCATCAGTGAGTCGTCGGATGAGCAGTTCTTC. This gives the protein CAISESSDEQFF. The chain carries TRBV10-3 and TRBJ2-1; D not resolved. Germline CDR1 is ENHRY and CDR2 is SYGVKD. The CDR3 is made up of 12 amino acids. V lost 0 bases, J lost 8 bases, and 5 bases lay in between.

At least ten counts were recorded for this clonotype. The chain has TRBV6-1 and TRBJ2-7; D may be TRBD1 or TRBD2 (6 bases each). V lost 8 bases and J 5 bases, leaving 13 bases between the germline ends. The germline gives CDR1 MNHNS, CDR2 SASEGT. The CDR3 extends over 12 amino acids. CDR3 sequence reads: CASGRGDHEQYF. CDR3 coding DNA: TGTGCCAGCGGAAGGGGGGACCACGAGCAGTACTTC.

This clonotype showed up many times. One end of the junction varies from germline; a read error may be responsible. The rearrangement joins TRBV7-9 to TRBJ2-7; 7 bases are shared with TRBD2. CDR3 size: 14 residues. CDR1 is SEHNR and CDR2 is FQNEAQ in the germline V gene (reference sequence). CDR3 nucleotide sequence: TGCGCCAGCAGCTTCTCTGCGGGGGCCTACGAGCAGTACTTC. It is translated as CASSFSAGAYEQYF.

This clonotype was found many times. The chain employs TRBV7-2 and TRBJ2-5; 13 bases fit TRBD2. Germline loops: CDR1 SGHTA, CDR2 FQGNSA. With V trimmed by 5 bases and J by 1 base, 4 bases remained unmatched. This CDR3 comprises 16 residues. The CDR3 coding sequence is TGTGCCAGCAGCGGACTAGCGGGAGTGGGCCAAGAGACCCAGTACTTC. Translation: CASSGLAGVGQETQYF.

The table lists this clonotype with many counts. The chain links TRBV28 to TRBJ1-5; D ambiguous. The CDR3 consists of 15 residues. V was trimmed by 2 bases and J by 3 bases, leaving 11 bases between them. Looked up from germline, CDR1 is MDHEN and CDR2 is SYDVKM. For the CDR3, the DNA is TGTGCCAGCAGTTTAGTGCAGGTCCTCAATCAGCCCCAGCATTTT. Its protein product is CASSLVQVLNQPQHF.